This entry lists 9 T cell receptor beta chains sequenced from one sample in a study of blood T cell repertoires in COVID-19. Profiled with immunoSEQ multiplex PCR; TCRdb holds only in-frame clones, not every one. The sample yields approximately 90,000 clones, less than 85% seen once. The sample consisted of peripheral blood. These TCRs come from a man of 80 years or more with acute or convalescent COVID-19.

The chain has TRBV27 and TRBJ1-2, with unresolved D. V was clipped by 10 bases and J by 4 bases, with 4 bases between them. The V gene's germline CDR1 is MNHEY and CDR2 SMNVEV (reference sequence). The CDR3 loop spans 9 amino acids. The CDR3 is CAKRYGYTF. As DNA, the CDR3 is TGTGCCAAGCGCTATGGCTACACCTTC.

The chain links TRBV28 to TRBJ1-1; D unclear. CDR3 length equals 14 residues. CDR1 is MDHEN and CDR2 is SYDVKM in the germline V gene. Trimming shortened V by 7 bases and J by 0 bases, and 12 bases separated the two germline ends. The CDR3, as DNA: TGTGCCAGCAACTCTCCCGCCTTGAACACTGAAGCTTTCTTT. Its protein product is CASNSPALNTEAFF.

The CDR3 bases are TGTGCCAGCAGCGTAGGGGGGGGCCTCGGGCCCCAGCATTTT. This codes for CASSVGGGLGPQHF. The chain joins TRBV9 to TRBJ1-5; D is possibly TRBD1 (6 bases). The germline gives CDR1 SGDLS, CDR2 YYNGEE. This CDR3 contains 14 residues. The V end lost 0 bases, the J end lost 9 bases, and 13 bases lay between the germline ends.

The CDR3 region has the DNA TGTGCCAGTAGTACCACAGGGGTGCGGGAGACCCAGTACTTC. This gives the protein CASSTTGVRETQYF. This chain connects TRBV19 to TRBJ2-5; 7 nucleotides line up with TRBD1. The V and J ends lost 4 bases and 5 bases, in that order; junction bases with no gene match: 7. The CDR3 has 14 residues. Looked up from germline, CDR1 is LNHDA and CDR2 is SQIVND (reference sequence).

Only a few counts were recorded for this clone. The gene calls are TRBV11-2 and TRBJ1-1; D is perhaps TRBD1 (6 bases). This CDR3 spans 15 amino acids. With 1 base removed from V and 1 base from J, the gap between germline ends came to 10 bases. Germline loops: CDR1 SGHAT, CDR2 FQNNGV. CDR3 loop: CASSLVQQGNTEAFF. The CDR3 DNA is TGTGCCAGCAGCTTAGTCCAACAGGGGAACACTGAAGCTTTCTTT.

V usage is TRBV14 and J usage is TRBJ2-1; weak D call: TRBD1 (5 bases). Germline lookup yields CDR1 SGHDN and CDR2 FVKESK. V was trimmed by 0 bases and J by 2 bases, leaving 11 bases between them. This CDR3 comprises 16 residues. The CDR3 coding sequence is TGTGCCAGCAGCCAAGATTGGCAGGGCCCCTACAATGAGCAGTTCTTC. This gives the protein CASSQDWQGPYNEQFF.

In nucleotides, the CDR3 is TGTGCCATCAGTGAGGGGGGGACGGCAGATACGCAGTATTTT. It specifies CAISEGGTADTQYF. The chain links TRBV10-3 to TRBJ2-3; weak D call: TRBD2 (6 bases). Germline-derived CDR1 and CDR2 are ENHRY and SYGVKD. Trimming cost V 2 bases and J 4 bases, with 10 bases left between them. The CDR3 loop spans 14 amino acids.

The CDR3 sequence is CASSIEQGAQIQPQHF. The CDR3 bases are TGTGCCAGTAGTATAGAACAGGGGGCGCAGATTCAGCCCCAGCATTTT. V is TRBV19 and J is TRBJ1-5; 9 bases match TRBD1. Germline V gives CDR1 LNHDA, CDR2 SQIVND (reference sequence). The CDR3 runs to 16 residues. Unmatched junction bases numbered 6, after V lost 0 bases and J lost 6 bases.

The J gene is TRBJ1-2, the V gene TRBV6-5; unclear D gene. The CDR3 length is 15 residues. V lost 2 bases to trimming and J lost 2 bases, with 12 bases between them. Germline CDR1 reads MNHEY; CDR2 reads SVGAGI. The CDR3 protein is CASSYNAGSNYGYTF. CDR3 nucleotide sequence: TGTGCCAGCAGTTACAACGCGGGGTCAAACTATGGCTACACCTTC.